This TCR beta chain was captured in a study of blood T cell dynamics during melanoma immunotherapy. The sample's time point: week 3, after first cycle of checkpoint inhibitor. The assay received all extracted DNA from sorted CD8+ subsets. The assay was immunoSEQ multiplex PCR, and TCRdb's table has in-frame clones only and misses some. The sample records around 12,000 clones, about 93% being singletons. The CDR3 has 12 residues. The germline V and J ends were trimmed by 2 bases and 5 bases, with 7 bases remaining between them. CDR1 is MNHEY and CDR2 is SMNVEV in the germline V gene (reference sequence).

The receptor's source is a human donor with melanoma. Material: effector memory CD8+ T cells from blood, obtained from a patient treated with checkpoint blockade. The chain combines TRBV27 with TRBJ2-7; possibly TRBD1 or TRBD2 for D (5 bases each). This CDR3 is CASSLMGDEQYF. CDR3 in DNA: TGTGCCAGCAGTTTAATGGGGGACGAGCAGTACTTC.